This TCR beta chain was sequenced in a study of T cell responses to AZD1222 COVID-19 vaccine. Regarding the study as a whole: Reportedly, nearly half the spike-specific TCRs target unmutated variant regions.

Produced via immunoSEQ multiplex PCR; TCRdb's table is partial and in-frame only. The sample lists some 200,000 clones, around 92% occurring once. The table lists this clone with a count of one. Its target is not known. CDR1 LGHNA and CDR2 YNFKEQ come from the germline V gene. CDR3 length equals 16 residues. V dropped 5 bases and J dropped 1; count of bases not matched to a gene: 7. This sequence was found in an adult in good health. The sequences come from peripheral blood, collected on day 0 of AZD1222 vaccination. The chain has TRBV4-2 and TRBJ2-2, with 7 positions matching TRBD1. CDR3 residues: CASSITGDWNTGELFF. The CDR3, as DNA: TGTGCCAGCAGCATTACAGGGGATTGGAACACCGGGGAGCTGTTTTTT.